The 2 T cell receptor beta chains below were found in one sample sequenced in a study of cytotoxic CD8 clonotypes in ibrutinib-treated CLL (dated by TCRdb to 2020 to 2023). Taken with the paper, the label for time point translates to: 20 to 30 months on ibrutinib. Receptor amplification or capture employed the immunoSEQ multiplex PCR assay. TCRdb carries this immuneACCESS record with in-frame sequences only. Its versions omit some clonotypes, under half of them owing to an unresolved V gene in the studies checked, with the rest unexplained. The sample records 20,000 to 30,000 clones, 68% of which are singletons. Clones ranked in the top ten supply 25% to 30% of the sample. Specimen: PBMCs, collected after 24 months of ibrutinib treatment. These receptors were taken from a human donor with chronic lymphocytic leukemia.

V usage is TRBV27 and J usage is TRBJ2-2; D remains ambiguous. Trimming cost V 8 bases and J 2 bases, with 21 bases left between them. The germline gives CDR1 MNHEY, CDR2 SMNVEV (reference sequence). This CDR3 has 17 amino acids. The DNA of the CDR3 is TGTGCCAGCCCCGGGCTAATTTGGGCAGCCAACACCGGGGAGCTGTTTTTT. It translates to CASPGLIWAANTGELFF.

This clone was counted only a few times. The chain links TRBV4-1 to TRBJ1-1; TRBD1 aligns across 11 bases. The CDR3 extends over 16 amino acids. Germline CDR1 is MGHRA and CDR2 is YSYEKL. Unmatched junction bases numbered 5, after V lost 1 base and J lost 4 bases. This CDR3 reads CASSQGDRGLGTEAFF. CDR3 coding DNA: TGCGCCAGCAGCCAAGGGGACAGGGGGTTGGGCACTGAAGCTTTCTTT.